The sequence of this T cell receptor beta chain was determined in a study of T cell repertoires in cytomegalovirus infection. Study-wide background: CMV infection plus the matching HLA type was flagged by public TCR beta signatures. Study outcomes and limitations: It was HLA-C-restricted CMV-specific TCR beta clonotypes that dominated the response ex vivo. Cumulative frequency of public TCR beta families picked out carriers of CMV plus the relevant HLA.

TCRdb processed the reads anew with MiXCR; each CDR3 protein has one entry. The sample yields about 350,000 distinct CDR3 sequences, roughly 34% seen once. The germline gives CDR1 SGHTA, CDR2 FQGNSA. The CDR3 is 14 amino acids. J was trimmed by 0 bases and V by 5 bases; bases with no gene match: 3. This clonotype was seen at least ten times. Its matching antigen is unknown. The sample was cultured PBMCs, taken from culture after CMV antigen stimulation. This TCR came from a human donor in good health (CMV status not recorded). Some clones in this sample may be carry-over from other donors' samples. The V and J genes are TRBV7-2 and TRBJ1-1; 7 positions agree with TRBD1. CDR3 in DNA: TGTGCCAGCAGCATCCAGGGGGTGAACACTGAAGCTTTCTTT. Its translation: CASSIQGVNTEAFF. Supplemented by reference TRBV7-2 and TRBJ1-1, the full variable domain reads GAGVSQSPSNKVTEKGKDVELRCDPISGHTALYWYRQSLGQGLEFLIYFQGNSAPDKSGLPSDRFSAERTGGSVSTLTIQRTQQEDSAVYLCASSIQGVNTEAFFGQGTRLTVV.